This T cell receptor (beta chain) was recorded in a study of T cell responses to AZD1222 COVID-19 vaccine. The germline CDR1 and CDR2 sequences are MDHEN and SYDVKM. This CDR3 contains 16 residues. Trimming cost V 6 bases and J 8 bases; bases outside gene matches: 13. Clones were read by immunoSEQ multiplex PCR, and TCRdb kept only the in-frame ones, dropping some. In the table there are 100,000 to 150,000 clones, 86% of which are singletons. Sequencing used peripheral blood, obtained 28 days after the second AZD1222 dose. V and J are TRBV28 and TRBJ1-4, with 9 bases identical to TRBD1. The receptor's source is an adult who received the AZD1222 COVID-19 vaccine. The CDR3 region has the DNA TGTGCCAGCAGGAACGGGACAGGGACGAGAAGGGAAAAACTGTTTTTT. Translating it yields CASRNGTGTRREKLFF. Full variable domain (rest looked up from reference TRBV28 and TRBJ1-4): DVKVTQSSRYLVKRTGEKVFLECVQDMDHENMFWYRQDPGLGLRLIYFSYDVKMKEKGDIPEGYSVSREKKERFSLILESASTNQTSMYLCASRNGTGTRREKLFFGSGTQLSVL.